This passage covers 9 T cell receptor beta chains from one sample sequenced in a study of CD8+CD57+ T cells in acquired aplastic anemia. The study profiled TCR beta VDJ and CDR3 using genomic DNA as template. MiXCR, run by TCRdb on the reads, gives a single entry per CDR3 protein. In the table there are about 120,000 distinct CDR3 sequences, 55% to 70% of which are singletons. It was patients with CD8+CD57+ cell expansion by flow cytometry who were chosen for sequencing. Source material: sorted CD4+, CD8+, or CD8+CD57+ T cells (not recorded which) from PBMCs. These receptor sequences come from a human donor with aplastic anemia.

For this clonotype: Germline is not matched at one junction end, which may reflect a read error. The V call is TRBV2, the J call TRBJ1-2; D is ambiguous. The CDR3 spans 13 residues. The germline gives CDR1 SNHLY, CDR2 FYNNEI. CDR3 bases: TGTGCCAGCAGTGGGCGGAGAAACTTTGGCTACACCTTC. It encodes CASSGRRNFGYTF.

The chain couples TRBV27 to TRBJ1-2; 10 nucleotides agree with TRBD1. Germline CDR1 is MNHEY and CDR2 is SMNVEV (reference sequence). The CDR3 has 15 residues. J lost 6 bases, V lost 3 bases, and 7 bases had no gene match. CDR3 residues: CASSFGTGEFDGYTF. CDR3 sequence (DNA): TGTGCCAGCAGTTTCGGGACAGGGGAGTTTGATGGCTACACCTTC.

V and J are TRBV5-6 and TRBJ2-1; D perhaps matches TRBD2 (7 bases). Germline CDR1 and CDR2: SGHDT and YYEEEE. This CDR3 comprises 15 residues. V was shortened by 5 bases and J by 5 bases, with 17 bases between the two germline ends. In nucleotides, the CDR3 is TGTGCCAGCAGTGACGAGGAGGGGGGGAACAATGAGCAGTTCTTC. Its translation: CASSDEEGGNNEQFF.

DNA for the CDR3: TGTGCCAGCAGCTTTTCCGGGACTAGCAGAGGCTACGAGCAGTACTTC. It specifies CASSFSGTSRGYEQYF. V gene TRBV7-4 combines with J gene TRBJ2-7; the match to TRBD2 covers 9 bases. CDR3 size: 16 residues. Looked up from germline, CDR1 is SGHVT and CDR2 is SQSDAQ. V shed 3 bases and J 3 bases; nucleotides not matched to a gene: 9.

This sequence joins TRBV7-9 and TRBJ2-2; no clear D gene. CDR1 and CDR2 (germline): SEHNR, FQNEAQ (reference sequence). The CDR3 length is 13 residues. Trimming left V 1 base short and J 6 bases short, with 6 bases between. CDR3 region: CASSLGVAGELFF. CDR3 DNA: TGTGCCAGCAGCTTAGGAGTGGCCGGGGAGCTGTTTTTT.

This clonotype was seen at least ten times. This chain joins TRBV6-2 or TRBV6-3 and TRBJ2-2; D gene unclear. The germline V gene encodes CDR1 MNHEY and CDR2 SVGEGT. Trimming removed 7 bases from V and 0 bases from J, with 6 bases in between. The CDR3 has 13 amino acids. CDR3 loop: CASKETNTGELFF. Here the CDR3 DNA reads TGTGCCAGCAAGGAGACGAACACCGGGGAGCTGTTTTTT.

A word on this clonotype: One end of the junction fails to match germline, which may point to a read error. This chain uses TRBV10-3 with TRBJ2-3; perhaps TRBD2 as D (6 bases). This CDR3 has 10 residues. The germline V gene has CDR1 ENHRY and CDR2 SYGVKD. The CDR3 nucleotides are TGTGCCATCAGTGATCGGGGTGCGGGGTTT. This encodes CAISDRGAGF.

J is TRBJ1-6 and V is TRBV15, with D unresolved. V was shortened by 0 bases and J by 0 bases, with 9 bases between the two germline ends. The V gene's germline CDR1 is LNHNV and CDR2 YYDKDF (reference sequence). The CDR3 is 17 amino acids. The CDR3 reads CATSRDLASSYNSPLHF. The CDR3, as DNA: TGTGCCACCAGCAGAGATCTGGCTAGCTCCTATAATTCACCCCTCCACTTT.

The table lists this clonotype with many counts. The gene calls are TRBV3-1 and TRBJ2-7; 10 bases fit TRBD2. Unmatched junction bases numbered 7, after V lost 4 bases and J lost 7 bases. The CDR3 consists of 14 residues. CDR1 and CDR2 (germline): LGHDT, YNNKEL (reference sequence). The CDR3 DNA follows: TGTGCCAGCAGCCGGACTAGCGGACACCTGGAGCAGTACTTC. This gives the protein CASSRTSGHLEQYF.